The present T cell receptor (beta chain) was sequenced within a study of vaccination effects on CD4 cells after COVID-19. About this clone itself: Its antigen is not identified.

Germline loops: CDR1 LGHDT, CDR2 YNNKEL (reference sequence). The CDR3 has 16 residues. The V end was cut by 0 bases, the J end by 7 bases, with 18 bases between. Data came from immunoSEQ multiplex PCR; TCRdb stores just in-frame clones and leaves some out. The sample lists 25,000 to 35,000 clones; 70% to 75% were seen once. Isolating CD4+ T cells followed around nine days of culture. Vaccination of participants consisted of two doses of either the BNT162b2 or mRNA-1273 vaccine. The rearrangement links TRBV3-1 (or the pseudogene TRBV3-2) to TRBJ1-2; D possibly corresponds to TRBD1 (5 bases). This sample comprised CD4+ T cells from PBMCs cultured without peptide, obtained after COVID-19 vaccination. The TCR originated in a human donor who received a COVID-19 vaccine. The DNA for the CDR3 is TGTGCCAGCAGCCAAGAGGGGGAGGGATCAGCAATTGGCTACACCTTC. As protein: CASSQEGEGSAIGYTF.